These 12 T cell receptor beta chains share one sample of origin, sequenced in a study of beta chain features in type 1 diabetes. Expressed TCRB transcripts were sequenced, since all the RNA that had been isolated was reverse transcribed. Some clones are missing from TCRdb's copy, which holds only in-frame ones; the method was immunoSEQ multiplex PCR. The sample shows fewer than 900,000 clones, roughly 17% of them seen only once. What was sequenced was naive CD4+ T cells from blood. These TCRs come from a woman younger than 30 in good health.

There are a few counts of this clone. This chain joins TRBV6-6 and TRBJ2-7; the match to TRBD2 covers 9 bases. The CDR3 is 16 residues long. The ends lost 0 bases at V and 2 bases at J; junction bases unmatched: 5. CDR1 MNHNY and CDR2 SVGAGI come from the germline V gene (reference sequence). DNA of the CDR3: TGTGCCAGCAGTTACTCGGCGCCTAGCGGGACCTACGAGCAGTACTTC. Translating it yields CASSYSAPSGTYEQYF.

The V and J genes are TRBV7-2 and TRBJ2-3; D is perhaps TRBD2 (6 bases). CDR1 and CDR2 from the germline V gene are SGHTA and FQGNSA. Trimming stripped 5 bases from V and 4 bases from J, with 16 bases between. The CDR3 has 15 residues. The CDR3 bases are TGTGCCAGCAGCCCTCGGGGGTATCCTTCAGATACGCAGTATTTT. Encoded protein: CASSPRGYPSDTQYF.

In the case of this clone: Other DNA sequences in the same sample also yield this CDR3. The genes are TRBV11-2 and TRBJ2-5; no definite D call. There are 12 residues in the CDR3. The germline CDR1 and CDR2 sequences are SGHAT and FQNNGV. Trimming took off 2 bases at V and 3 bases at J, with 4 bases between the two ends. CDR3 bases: TGTGCCAGCAGCTTATCCGAAGAGACCCAGTACTTC. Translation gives CASSLSEETQYF.

The CDR3 is CASSLVGSSIYQPQHF. Written as DNA, the CDR3 is TGTGCCAGCAGCTTAGTTGGCAGTTCCATCTATCAGCCCCAGCATTTT. The chain is built from TRBV7-2 and TRBJ1-5; no firm D call. The germline CDR1 and CDR2 sequences are SGHTA and FQGNSA. The CDR3 runs to 16 residues. Trimming removed 1 base from V and 5 bases from J, with 15 bases in between.

CDR3: CASSGGVMNTEAFF. In DNA, the CDR3 is TGTGCCAGCAGCGGAGGGGTGATGAACACTGAAGCTTTCTTT. V and J are TRBV25-1 and TRBJ1-1; perhaps TRBD1 as D (5 bases). The CDR3 runs 14 residues. The V and J ends lost 6 bases and 0 bases respectively, with 11 bases between them. The germline gives CDR1 MGHDK, CDR2 SYGVNS.

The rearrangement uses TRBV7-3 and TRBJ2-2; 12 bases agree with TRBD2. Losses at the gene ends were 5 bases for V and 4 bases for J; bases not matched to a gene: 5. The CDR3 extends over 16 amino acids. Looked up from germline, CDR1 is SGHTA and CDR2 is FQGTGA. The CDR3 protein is CASSPRGLAGTGELFF. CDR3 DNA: TGTGCCAGCAGCCCCAGGGGACTAGCGGGCACCGGGGAGCTGTTTTTT.

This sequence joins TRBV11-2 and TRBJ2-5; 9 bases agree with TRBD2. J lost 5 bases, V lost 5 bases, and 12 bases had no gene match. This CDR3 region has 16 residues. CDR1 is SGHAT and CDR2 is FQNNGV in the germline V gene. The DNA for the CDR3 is TGTGCCAGCAGCCCGTCGACTAGCGGCGGGCGGGAGACCCAGTACTTC. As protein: CASSPSTSGGRETQYF.

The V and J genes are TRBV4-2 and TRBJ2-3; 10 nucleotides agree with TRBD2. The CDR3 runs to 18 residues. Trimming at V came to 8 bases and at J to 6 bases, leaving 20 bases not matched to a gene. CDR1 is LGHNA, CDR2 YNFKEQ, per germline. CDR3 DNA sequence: TGTGCCAGCGGCCCGACCGCTTTAGCTAGCGGGAGTCTGGATACGCAGTATTTT. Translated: CASGPTALASGSLDTQYF.

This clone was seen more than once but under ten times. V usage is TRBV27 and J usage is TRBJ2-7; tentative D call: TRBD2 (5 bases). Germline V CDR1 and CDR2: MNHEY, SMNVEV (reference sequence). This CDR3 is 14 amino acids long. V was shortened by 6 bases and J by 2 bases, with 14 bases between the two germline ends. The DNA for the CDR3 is TGTGCCAGCAGGGTGGTGACCGGGGCCTACGAGCAGTACTTC. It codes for CASRVVTGAYEQYF.

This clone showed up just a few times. CDR3 residues: CASFGYTEAFF. As DNA, the CDR3 is TGTGCCAGCTTCGGTTACACTGAAGCTTTCTTT. This rearrangement joins TRBV28 to TRBJ1-1; D unresolved. Germline CDR1 MDHEN, CDR2 SYDVKM. V was shortened by 8 bases and J by 3 bases, with 7 bases between the two germline ends. The CDR3 totals 11 residues.

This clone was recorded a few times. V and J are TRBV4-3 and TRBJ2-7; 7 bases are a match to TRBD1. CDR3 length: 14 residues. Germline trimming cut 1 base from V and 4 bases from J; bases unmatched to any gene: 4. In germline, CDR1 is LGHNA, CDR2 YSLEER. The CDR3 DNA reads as TGCGCCAGCAGCCAAGGTCCAGGGGGATACGAGCAGTACTTC. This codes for CASSQGPGGYEQYF.

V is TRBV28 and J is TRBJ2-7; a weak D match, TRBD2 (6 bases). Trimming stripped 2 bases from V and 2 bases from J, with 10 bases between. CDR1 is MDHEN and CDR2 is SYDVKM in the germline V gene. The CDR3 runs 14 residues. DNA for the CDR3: TGTGCCAGCAGTTTAGGGGGGAGAACCTACGAGCAGTACTTC. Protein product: CASSLGGRTYEQYF.